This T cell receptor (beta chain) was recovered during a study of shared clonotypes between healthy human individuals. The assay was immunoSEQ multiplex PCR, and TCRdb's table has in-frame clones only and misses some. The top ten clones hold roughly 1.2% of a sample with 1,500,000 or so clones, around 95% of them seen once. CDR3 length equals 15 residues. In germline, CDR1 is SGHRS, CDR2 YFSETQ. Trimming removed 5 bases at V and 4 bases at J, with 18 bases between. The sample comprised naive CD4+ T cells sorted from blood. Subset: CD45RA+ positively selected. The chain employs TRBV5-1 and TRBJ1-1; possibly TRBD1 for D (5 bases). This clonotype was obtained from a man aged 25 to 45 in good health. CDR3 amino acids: CASSLVGGSGTEAFF. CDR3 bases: TGCGCCAGCAGTCTCGTGGGGGGGAGCGGCACTGAAGCTTTCTTT.